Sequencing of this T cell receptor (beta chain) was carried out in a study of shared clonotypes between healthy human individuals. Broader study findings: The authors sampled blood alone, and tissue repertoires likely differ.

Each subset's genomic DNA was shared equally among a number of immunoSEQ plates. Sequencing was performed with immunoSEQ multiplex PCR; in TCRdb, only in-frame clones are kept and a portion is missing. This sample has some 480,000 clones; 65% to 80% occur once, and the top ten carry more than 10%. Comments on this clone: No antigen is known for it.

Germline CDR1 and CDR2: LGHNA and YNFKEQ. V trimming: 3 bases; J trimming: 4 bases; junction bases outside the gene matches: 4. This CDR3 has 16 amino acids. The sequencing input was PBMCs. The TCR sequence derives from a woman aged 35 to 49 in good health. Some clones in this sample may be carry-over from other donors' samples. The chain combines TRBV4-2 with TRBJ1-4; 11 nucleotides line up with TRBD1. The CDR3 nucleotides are TGTGCCAGCAGCCAGGGGACAGGGGGGTATAATGAAAAACTGTTTTTT. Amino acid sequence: CASSQGTGGYNEKLFF.